Listed below are T cell receptor beta chains from one sample, sequenced in a study of cytomegalovirus exposure and HLA in healthy donors. Libraries were prepared by immunoSEQ multiplex PCR; TCRdb keeps only in-frame clonotypes and omits some of them. This table holds about 98,000 clones, about 80% found once. Sequencing was carried out using PBMCs. These receptors came from a female donor in good health and CMV-seropositive. Each CDR3 is given with its conserved first and last residue. Fields, in order: clone size, V gene, J gene, D gene, CDR3 protein, CDR3 DNA. The D gene is left open where the match is weak. Size tells how often a clone was seen (once, few, many) or the class of an expanded clone, and some rows leave it out.

>-|TRBV28|TRBJ2-3|TRBD1
CASKRQGTDTQYF
TGTGCCAGCAAGAGACAGGGGACAGATACGCAGTATTTT
>-|TRBV19|TRBJ1-2|TRBD1
CASSKTGQLNYGYTF
TGTGCCAGTAGTAAAACGGGACAGTTAAACTATGGCTACACCTTC
>-|TRBV9|TRBJ2-7|-
CASNRDGGSYEQYF
TGTGCCAGCAACCGGGACGGGGGCTCCTACGAGCAGTACTTC
>-|TRBV11-2|TRBJ2-4|-
CASSLDLGQAKNIQYF
TGTGCCAGCAGCTTAGATTTGGGACAAGCCAAAAACATTCAGTACTTC
>-|TRBV18|TRBJ1-2|TRBD1
CASSRGQGSGGYTF
TGTGCCAGCTCACGTGGACAGGGCTCAGGGGGCTACACCTTC
>-|TRBV21-1|TRBJ2-7|-
CASSKLAGGPRRRTGEQYF
TGTGCCAGCAGCAAACTAGCGGGAGGGCCCAGGAGACGTACGGGCGAGCAGTACTTC
>-|TRBV2|TRBJ2-7|-
CASREQGPTYEQYF
TGTGCCAGCAGGGAACAGGGCCCCACCTACGAGCAGTACTTC
>-|TRBV19|TRBJ2-3|TRBD1
CASSMRGRGRTDTQYF
TGTGCCAGTAGTATGAGGGGGCGAGGTCGAACAGATACGCAGTATTTT
>few|TRBV6-5|TRBJ2-5|TRBD1
CATGTGGETQYF
TGTGCCACCGGGACAGGGGGAGAGACCCAGTACTTC
>-|TRBV11-3|TRBJ1-1|TRBD1
CASSLAGGSAEAFF
TGTGCCAGCAGCTTAGCAGGGGGTAGCGCTGAAGCTTTCTTT
>-|TRBV6-1|TRBJ1-4|TRBD1
CASSGQGAMEKLFF
TGTGCCAGCAGTGGACAGGGGGCGATGGAAAAACTGTTTTTT
>-|TRBV19|TRBJ2-1|-
CASSPARHFGEQFF
TGTGCCAGTAGTCCAGCCCGACATTTCGGTGAGCAGTTCTTC
>few|TRBV5-1|TRBJ2-5|TRBD2
CASCLVGLAGGMETQYF
TGCGCCAGCTGCTTGGTGGGACTAGCGGGAGGTATGGAGACCCAGTACTTC
>-|TRBV15|TRBJ2-7|TRBD2
CATPVGTIPYEQYF
TGTGCCACCCCTGTGGGGACTATCCCCTACGAGCAGTACTTC
>-|TRBV7-2|TRBJ2-2|-
CASSWGMGETPGELFF
TGTGCCAGCAGCTGGGGCATGGGCGAAACCCCCGGGGAGCTGTTTTTT
>-|TRBV6-5|TRBJ2-2|-
CASSRGAGGELFF
TGTGCCAGCAGCCGGGGGGCGGGCGGGGAGCTGTTTTTT
>-|TRBV28|TRBJ2-7|-
CASSLRGGASYEQYF
TGTGCCAGCAGTTTAAGGGGAGGTGCGTCCTACGAGCAGTACTTC
>-|TRBV14|TRBJ1-1|-
CASSQDPGIPEAFF
TGTGCCAGCAGCCAAGATCCAGGGATCCCTGAAGCTTTCTTT
>-|TRBV18|TRBJ1-3|TRBD1
CASSPSGQGNGNTIYF
TGTGCCAGCTCACCCTCGGGACAGGGAAATGGAAACACCATATATTTT
>few|TRBV7-9|TRBJ1-1|-
CASSPRGVNGEAFF
TGTGCCAGCAGCCCCCGAGGAGTGAACGGTGAAGCTTTCTTT
>-|TRBV6-5|TRBJ1-1|TRBD1
CASSRTGANTEAFF
TGTGCCAGCAGCCGGACAGGAGCCAACACTGAAGCTTTCTTT
>-|TRBV6-1|TRBJ2-7|TRBD1
CASREKPPLQGFYEQYF
TGTGCCAGCAGGGAAAAACCTCCCTTACAGGGGTTCTACGAGCAGTACTTC
>-|TRBV30|TRBJ2-7|-
CAWSVSTYEQYF
TGTGCCTGGAGTGTGAGTACCTACGAGCAGTACTTC
>few|TRBV5-6|TRBJ2-2|TRBD1
CASSSRQGAHTGELFF
TGTGCCAGCAGCTCACGACAGGGGGCGCACACCGGGGAGCTGTTTTTT
>-|TRBV6-6|TRBJ1-1|TRBD1
CASRRRGQDTEAFF
TGTGCCAGCAGGCGGAGGGGACAGGACACTGAAGCTTTCTTT
>-|TRBV29-1|TRBJ2-5|-
CSVEEQGETQYF
TGCAGCGTTGAGGAACAGGGTGAGACCCAGTACTTC
>-|TRBV28|TRBJ2-7|-
CASRGQGKEQYF
TGTGCCAGCCGAGGACAAGGAAAGGAGCAGTACTTC
>-|TRBV27|TRBJ2-3|TRBD2
CASTRFGLAGDWGTQYF
TGTGCCAGCACTCGATTCGGACTAGCGGGAGATTGGGGTACGCAGTATTTT
>-|TRBV27|TRBJ2-7|TRBD1
CASSLSVDRAYEQYF
TGTGCCAGCAGTTTATCGGTCGACAGGGCCTACGAGCAGTACTTC
>-|TRBV7-2|TRBJ1-5|-
CASSHSGGGQPQHF
TGTGCCAGCAGCCATTCGGGGGGAGGTCAGCCCCAGCATTTT
>-|TRBV19|TRBJ1-1|TRBD1
CASSSRTGQAVNTEAFF
TGTGCCAGTAGTAGCCGGACAGGGCAGGCTGTGAACACTGAAGCTTTCTTT
>-|TRBV19|TRBJ2-2|TRBD1
CASKGQGFTGELFF
TGTGCCAGTAAGGGACAGGGATTCACCGGGGAGCTGTTTTTT
>-|TRBV6-5|TRBJ2-7|TRBD2
CASRFTSGSSYEQYF
TGTGCCAGCAGATTCACTAGCGGGAGCTCCTACGAGCAGTACTTC
>-|TRBV2|TRBJ1-1|-
CASSEGRGNTEAFF
TGTGCCAGCAGTGAAGGACGGGGGAACACTGAAGCTTTCTTT
>-|TRBV5-1|TRBJ2-1|-
CASSQYNEQFF
TGCGCCAGCAGCCAGTACAATGAGCAGTTCTTC
>-|TRBV4-1|TRBJ1-1|TRBD1
CASSRQGMNTEAFF
TGCGCCAGCAGCCGACAGGGTATGAACACTGAAGCTTTCTTT
>-|TRBV29-1|TRBJ2-7|TRBD2
CSVEETLAGVTYEQYF
TGCAGCGTTGAAGAGACTTTAGCGGGAGTTACCTACGAGCAGTACTTC
>-|TRBV2|TRBJ1-1|-
CASSGLAGTEAFF
TGTGCCAGCAGTGGTCTGGCGGGGACTGAAGCTTTCTTT
>-|TRBV19|TRBJ1-1|TRBD1
CASMGRGATEAFF
TGTGCCAGTATGGGCAGGGGGGCCACTGAAGCTTTCTTT
>once|TRBV6-5|TRBJ2-7|-
CASSYLGDLPYEQYF
TGTGCCAGCAGTTACTTAGGGGATCTGCCCTACGAGCAGTACTTC
>-|TRBV19|TRBJ1-3|-
CASSISSRGSGNTIYF
TGTGCCAGTAGTATTTCTTCACGAGGCTCTGGAAACACCATATATTTT
>once|TRBV2|TRBJ2-1|-
CASSDASYNEQFF
TGTGCCAGCAGTGATGCCAGTTACAATGAGCAGTTCTTC